This entry describes one T cell receptor (beta chain). The antigen this receptor binds is unknown. No base quality information exists; no much larger clone differs at one position. V and J are truncated by 3 bases and 8 bases respectively, leaving an intervening sequence of 19 bases. From its cysteine to its phenylalanine, the CDR3 spans 16 amino acids. The read is trimmed to its CDR3 DNA, 48 bases read in frame from base 1. The germline V gene gives CDR1 as MGHRA and CDR2 as YSYEKL. The sample originates from a study of T cell repertoires in cytomegalovirus infection (dated by TCRdb to the late 2010s). The study in broad terms: Peptide stimulations targeted recently identified HLA-C-restricted CMV epitopes, whose presentation resists viral immunomodulation, together with well-studied HLA-B-restricted epitopes. Donor HLA type was relevant to the analysis, as public TCR beta signatures indicated carriage of CMV infection together with the matching HLA type. The investigation overall reported the following: The ex vivo response was dominated by HLA-C-restricted CMV-specific TCR beta clonotypes, which also provided the single most frequent clonotype in two of eight donors. Cumulative frequency of public TCR beta family members discriminated carriers of CMV infection plus the relevant HLA type in this cohort and an independent roughly 330-donor cohort.

The run used an Illumina HiSeq 1500. TCRdb reprocessed the public reads (quality trimming at Q25 with fastp, clone calling with MiXCR) and kept in-frame beta chains. Identical CDR3 protein sequences are pooled into one entry, listed with their most common genes and DNA. Recorded for this sample are 830,000 or so distinct CDR3 sequences; about 33% of them occurred a single time. The ten largest clones capture about an eighth of the sample. This sample's treatment or condition label indicates: in vitro stimulation with specific CMV peptide epitopes to enrich CMV-specific T cells. The receptor chain draws on TRBV4-1 and TRBJ1-4; D gene: possibly TRBD1, on 5 matching bases. The sequence was collected from a human donor in good health (CMV status not recorded). Some clones in this sample may be carry-over from other donors' samples. The sample was cultured CD8+ T cells from PBMCs, taken from culture after CMV antigen stimulation. The nucleotide sequence is TGCGCCAGCAGCCACCCCCGGGAGTCCAGGGACGAAAAACTGTTTTTT. The resulting protein is CASSHPRESRDEKLFF.